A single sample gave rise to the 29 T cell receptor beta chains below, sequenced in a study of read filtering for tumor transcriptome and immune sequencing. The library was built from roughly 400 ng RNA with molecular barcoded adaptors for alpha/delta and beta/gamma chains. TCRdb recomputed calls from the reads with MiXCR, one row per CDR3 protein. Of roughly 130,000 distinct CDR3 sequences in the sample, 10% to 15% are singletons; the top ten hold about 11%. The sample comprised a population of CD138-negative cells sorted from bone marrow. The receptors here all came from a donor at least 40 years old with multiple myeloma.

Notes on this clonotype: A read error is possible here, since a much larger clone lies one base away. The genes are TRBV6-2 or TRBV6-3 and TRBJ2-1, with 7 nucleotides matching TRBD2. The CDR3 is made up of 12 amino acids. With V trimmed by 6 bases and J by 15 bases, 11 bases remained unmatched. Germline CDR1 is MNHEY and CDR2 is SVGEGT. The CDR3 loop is CASSPTSAPRFF. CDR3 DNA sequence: TGTGCCAGCAGCCCCACTAGCGCCCCGCGGTTCTTC.

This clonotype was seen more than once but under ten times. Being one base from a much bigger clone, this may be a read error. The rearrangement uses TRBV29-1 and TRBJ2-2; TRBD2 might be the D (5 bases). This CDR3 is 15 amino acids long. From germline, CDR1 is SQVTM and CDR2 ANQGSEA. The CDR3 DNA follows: TGCAGCGTTCTGGCTGCGGGCCCGAACGCCGGGGAGCTGTTTTTT. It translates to CSVLAAGPNAGELFF.

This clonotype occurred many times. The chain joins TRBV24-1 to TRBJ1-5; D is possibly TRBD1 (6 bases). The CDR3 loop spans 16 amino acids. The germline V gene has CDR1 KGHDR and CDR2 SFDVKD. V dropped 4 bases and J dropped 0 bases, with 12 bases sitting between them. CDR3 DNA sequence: TGTGCCACCAGTGACGGCCGACAGGCTAGCAATCAGCCCCAGCATTTT. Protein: CATSDGRQASNQPQHF.

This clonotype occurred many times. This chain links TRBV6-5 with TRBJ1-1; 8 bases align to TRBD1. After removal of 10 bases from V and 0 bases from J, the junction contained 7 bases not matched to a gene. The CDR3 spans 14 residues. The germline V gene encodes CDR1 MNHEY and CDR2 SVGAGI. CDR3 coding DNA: TGTGCCACCCACAGGGGGGGGATGAACACTGAAGCTTTCTTT. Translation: CATHRGGMNTEAFF.

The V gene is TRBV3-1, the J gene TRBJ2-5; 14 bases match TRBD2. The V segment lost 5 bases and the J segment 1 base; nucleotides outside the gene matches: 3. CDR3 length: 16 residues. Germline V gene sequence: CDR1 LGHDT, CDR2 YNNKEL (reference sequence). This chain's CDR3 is CASSWTSGGTQETQYF. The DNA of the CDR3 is TGTGCCAGCAGCTGGACTAGCGGGGGGACCCAAGAGACCCAGTACTTC.

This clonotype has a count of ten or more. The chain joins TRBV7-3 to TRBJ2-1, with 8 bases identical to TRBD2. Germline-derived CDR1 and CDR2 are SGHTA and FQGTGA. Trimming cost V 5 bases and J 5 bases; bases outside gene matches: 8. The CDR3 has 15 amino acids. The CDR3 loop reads CASSPSSGHDNEQFF. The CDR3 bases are TGTGCCAGCAGCCCGTCTAGCGGGCACGACAATGAGCAGTTCTTC.

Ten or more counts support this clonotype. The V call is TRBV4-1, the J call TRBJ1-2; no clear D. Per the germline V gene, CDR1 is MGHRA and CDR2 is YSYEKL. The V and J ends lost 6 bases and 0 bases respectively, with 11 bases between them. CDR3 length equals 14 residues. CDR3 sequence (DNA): TGCGCCAGCAGTTTCAGCCCAGCTAACTATGGCTACACCTTC. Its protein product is CASSFSPANYGYTF.

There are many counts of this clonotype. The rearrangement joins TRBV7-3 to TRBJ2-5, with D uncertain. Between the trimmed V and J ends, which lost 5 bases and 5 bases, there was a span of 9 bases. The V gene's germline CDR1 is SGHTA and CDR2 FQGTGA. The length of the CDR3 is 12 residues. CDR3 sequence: CASSNHPETQYF. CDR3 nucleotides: TGTGCCAGCAGCAACCATCCTGAGACCCAGTACTTC.

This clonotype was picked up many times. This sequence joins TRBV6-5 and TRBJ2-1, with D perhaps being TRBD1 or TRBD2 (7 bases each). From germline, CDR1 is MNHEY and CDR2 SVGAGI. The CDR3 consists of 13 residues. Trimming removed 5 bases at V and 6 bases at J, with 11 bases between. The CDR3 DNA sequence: TGTGCCAGCAGTCAGGGGGGGACCAATGAGCAGTTCTTC. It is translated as CASSQGGTNEQFF.

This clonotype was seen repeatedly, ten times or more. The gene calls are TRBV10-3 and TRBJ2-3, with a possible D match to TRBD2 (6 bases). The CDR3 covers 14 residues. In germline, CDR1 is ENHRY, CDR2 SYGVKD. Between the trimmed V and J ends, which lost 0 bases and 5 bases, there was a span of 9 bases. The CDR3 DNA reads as TGTGCCATCAGTGAGTCGTCGCGGGAAGATACGCAGTATTTT. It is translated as CAISESSREDTQYF.

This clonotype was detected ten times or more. The CDR3 reads CASSQGSYSGSTGELFF. The CDR3 DNA sequence: TGCGCCAGCAGCCAAGGGAGTTATAGCGGGAGCACCGGGGAGCTGTTTTTT. The chain joins TRBV4-1 to TRBJ2-2; 9 bases align to TRBD2. Per germline, CDR1 MGHRA and CDR2 YSYEKL. The junction had 7 bases not matched to a gene; V was cut back by 1 base and J by 4 bases. The length of the CDR3 is 17 residues.

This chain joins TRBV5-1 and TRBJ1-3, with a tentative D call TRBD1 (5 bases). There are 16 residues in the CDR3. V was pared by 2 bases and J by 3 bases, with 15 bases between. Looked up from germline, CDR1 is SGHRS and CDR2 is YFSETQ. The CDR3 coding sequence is TGCGCCAGCAGCTTTGATAGTGGGGCCGATGGAAACACCATATATTTT. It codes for CASSFDSGADGNTIYF.

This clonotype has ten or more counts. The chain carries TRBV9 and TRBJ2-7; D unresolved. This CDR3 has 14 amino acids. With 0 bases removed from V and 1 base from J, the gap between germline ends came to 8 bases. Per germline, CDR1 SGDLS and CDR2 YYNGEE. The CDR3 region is CASSVDLGSYEQYF. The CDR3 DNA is TGTGCCAGCAGCGTAGATCTGGGGTCCTACGAGCAGTACTTC.

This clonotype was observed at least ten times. CDR3 bases: TGTGCCAGCACGAGGAGCCGGAACATTCAGTACTTC. This gives the protein CASTRSRNIQYF. This sequence joins TRBV2 and TRBJ2-4; D unclear. Trimming cost V 7 bases and J 7 bases, with 11 bases left between them. The CDR3 has 12 amino acids. The germline V gene has CDR1 SNHLY and CDR2 FYNNEI.

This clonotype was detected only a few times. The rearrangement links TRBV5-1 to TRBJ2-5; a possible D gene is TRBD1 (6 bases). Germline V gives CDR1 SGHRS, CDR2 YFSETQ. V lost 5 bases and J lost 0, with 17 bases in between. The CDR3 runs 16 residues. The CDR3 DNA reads TGCGCCAGCAGTTCAGACAGGCCTATGTACCAAGAGACCCAGTACTTC. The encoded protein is CASSSDRPMYQETQYF.

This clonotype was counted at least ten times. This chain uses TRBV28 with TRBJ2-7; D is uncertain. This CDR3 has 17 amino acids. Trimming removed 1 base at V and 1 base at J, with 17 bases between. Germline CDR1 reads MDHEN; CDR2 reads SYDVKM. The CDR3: CASSLSTLNLASYEQYF. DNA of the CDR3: TGTGCCAGCAGTTTATCTACCCTGAACTTGGCGTCCTACGAGCAGTACTTC.

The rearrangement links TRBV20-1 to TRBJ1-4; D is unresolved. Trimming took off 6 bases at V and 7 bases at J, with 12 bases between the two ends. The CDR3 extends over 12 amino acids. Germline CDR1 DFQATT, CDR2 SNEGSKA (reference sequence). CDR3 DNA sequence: TGCAGTGCCTCCGGTTCTGTTGAAAAACTGTTTTTT. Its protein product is CSASGSVEKLFF.

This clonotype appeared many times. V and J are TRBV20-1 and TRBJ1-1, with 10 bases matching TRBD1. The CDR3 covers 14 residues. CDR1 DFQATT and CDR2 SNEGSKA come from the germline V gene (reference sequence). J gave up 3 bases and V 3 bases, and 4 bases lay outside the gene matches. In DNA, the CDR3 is TGCAGTGCTAGCAGGGGACAGGGGTACACTGAAGCTTTCTTT. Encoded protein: CSASRGQGYTEAFF.

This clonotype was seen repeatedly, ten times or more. CDR3 bases: TGTGCCATCAGTGAGCTAGCGGGGAACCCAGGGGATACGCAGTATTTT. It is translated as CAISELAGNPGDTQYF. This chain uses TRBV10-3 with TRBJ2-3; 9 bases map to TRBD2. V was clipped by 2 bases and J by 6 bases; unmatched bases: 9. The CDR3 spans 16 residues. Germline-derived CDR1 and CDR2 are ENHRY and SYGVKD.

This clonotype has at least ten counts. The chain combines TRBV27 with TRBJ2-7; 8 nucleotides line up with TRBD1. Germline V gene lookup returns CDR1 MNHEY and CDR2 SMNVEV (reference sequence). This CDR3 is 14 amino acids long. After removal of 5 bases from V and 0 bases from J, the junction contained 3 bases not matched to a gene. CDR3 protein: CASSRDRFSYEQYF. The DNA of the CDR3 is TGTGCCAGCAGTCGGGACAGGTTCTCCTACGAGCAGTACTTC.

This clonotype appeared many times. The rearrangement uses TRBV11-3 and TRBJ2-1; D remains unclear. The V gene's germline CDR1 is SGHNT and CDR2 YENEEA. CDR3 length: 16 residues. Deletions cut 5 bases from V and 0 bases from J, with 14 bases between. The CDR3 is CASSPSLGNSYNEQFF. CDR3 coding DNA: TGTGCCAGCAGCCCCTCACTGGGGAACTCCTACAATGAGCAGTTCTTC.

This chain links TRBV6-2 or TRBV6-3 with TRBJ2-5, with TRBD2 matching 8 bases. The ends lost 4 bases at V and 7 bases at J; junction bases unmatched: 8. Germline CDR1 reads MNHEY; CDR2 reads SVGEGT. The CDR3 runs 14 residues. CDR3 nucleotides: TGTGCCAGCAGTTTTAAAGCGGGAGAAGGGACCCAGTACTTC. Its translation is CASSFKAGEGTQYF.

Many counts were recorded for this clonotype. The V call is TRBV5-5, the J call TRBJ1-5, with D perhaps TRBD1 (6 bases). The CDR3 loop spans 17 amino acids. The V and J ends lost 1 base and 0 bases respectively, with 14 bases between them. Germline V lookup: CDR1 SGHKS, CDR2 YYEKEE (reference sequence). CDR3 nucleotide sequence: TGTGCCAGCAGCTTGAGACAGGACCCCTTTAGCAATCAGCCCCAGCATTTT. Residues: CASSLRQDPFSNQPQHF.

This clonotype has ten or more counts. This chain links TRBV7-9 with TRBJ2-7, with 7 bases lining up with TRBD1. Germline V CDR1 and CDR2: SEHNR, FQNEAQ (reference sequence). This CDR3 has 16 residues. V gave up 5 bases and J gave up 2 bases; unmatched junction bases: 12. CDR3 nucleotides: TGTGCCAGCAGCGACCTAGGCAGGGGGACCACCTACGAGCAGTACTTC. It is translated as CASSDLGRGTTYEQYF. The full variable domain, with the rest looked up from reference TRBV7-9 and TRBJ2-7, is DTGVSQNPRHKITKRGQNVTFRCDPISEHNRLYWYRQTLGQGPEFLTYFQNEAQLEKSRLLSDRFSAERPKGSFSTLEIQRTEQGDSAMYLCASSDLGRGTTYEQYFGPGTRLTVT.

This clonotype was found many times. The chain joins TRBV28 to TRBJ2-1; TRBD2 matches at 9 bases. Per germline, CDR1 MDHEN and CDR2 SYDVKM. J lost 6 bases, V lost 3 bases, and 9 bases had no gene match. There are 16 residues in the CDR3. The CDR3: CASSLPRGGGANEQFF. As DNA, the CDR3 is TGTGCCAGCAGTTTGCCCCGGGGCGGGGGGGCCAATGAGCAGTTCTTC.

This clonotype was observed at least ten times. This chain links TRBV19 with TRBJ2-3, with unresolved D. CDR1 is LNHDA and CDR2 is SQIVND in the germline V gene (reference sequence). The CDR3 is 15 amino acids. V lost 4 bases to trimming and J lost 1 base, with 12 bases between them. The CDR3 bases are TGTGCCAGTAGTACACCCCGTTGGGGCACAGATACGCAGTATTTT. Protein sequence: CASSTPRWGTDTQYF.

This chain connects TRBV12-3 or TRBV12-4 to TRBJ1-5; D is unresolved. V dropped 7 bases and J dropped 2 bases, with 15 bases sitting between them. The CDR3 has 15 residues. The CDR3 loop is CASTPDGSRNQPQHF. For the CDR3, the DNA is TGTGCCAGCACTCCTGACGGGTCGCGCAATCAGCCCCAGCATTTT.

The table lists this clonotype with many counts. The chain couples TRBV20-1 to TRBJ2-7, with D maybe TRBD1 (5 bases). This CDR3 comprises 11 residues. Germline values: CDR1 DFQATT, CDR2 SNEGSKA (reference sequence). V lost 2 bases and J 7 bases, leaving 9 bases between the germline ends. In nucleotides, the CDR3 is TGCAGTGCTAGACAGGGTCGTGAGCAGTACTTC. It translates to CSARQGREQYF.

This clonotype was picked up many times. The CDR3 loop reads CASRGSNQPQHF. In nucleotides, the CDR3 is TGTGCCAGCAGGGGGAGCAATCAGCCCCAGCATTTT. J is TRBJ1-5 and V is TRBV12-3 or TRBV12-4; no clear D gene. V lost 6 bases and J 1 base, leaving 4 bases between the germline ends. This CDR3 contains 12 residues.